Described below is a single T cell receptor (beta chain) sequence and its context. The data belong to a study of blood T cell repertoires in COVID-19. In the study's own analysis: Reference gene primers were amplified, and this amplification served to estimate nucleated cell counts. Produced via immunoSEQ multiplex PCR; TCRdb's table is partial and in-frame only. Clone size and the V and J calls come from that table; the DNA yielded D and trimming. Of about 200,000 clones in the sample, approximately 84% are singletons; the top ten hold 4% to 6%. This clonotype originated in a woman aged 70 to 79 with active or convalescent COVID-19. The sample comprised peripheral blood.

Here the CDR3 DNA reads TGTGCCAGCAGCTTAGGAGGCTATAATTCACCCCTCCACTTT. This codes for CASSLGGYNSPLHF. This chain connects TRBV7-3 to TRBJ1-6; D remains ambiguous. The CDR3 runs 14 residues. The germline V and J ends were trimmed by 2 bases and 3 bases, with 5 bases remaining between them. Germline V gives CDR1 SGHTA, CDR2 FQGTGA.